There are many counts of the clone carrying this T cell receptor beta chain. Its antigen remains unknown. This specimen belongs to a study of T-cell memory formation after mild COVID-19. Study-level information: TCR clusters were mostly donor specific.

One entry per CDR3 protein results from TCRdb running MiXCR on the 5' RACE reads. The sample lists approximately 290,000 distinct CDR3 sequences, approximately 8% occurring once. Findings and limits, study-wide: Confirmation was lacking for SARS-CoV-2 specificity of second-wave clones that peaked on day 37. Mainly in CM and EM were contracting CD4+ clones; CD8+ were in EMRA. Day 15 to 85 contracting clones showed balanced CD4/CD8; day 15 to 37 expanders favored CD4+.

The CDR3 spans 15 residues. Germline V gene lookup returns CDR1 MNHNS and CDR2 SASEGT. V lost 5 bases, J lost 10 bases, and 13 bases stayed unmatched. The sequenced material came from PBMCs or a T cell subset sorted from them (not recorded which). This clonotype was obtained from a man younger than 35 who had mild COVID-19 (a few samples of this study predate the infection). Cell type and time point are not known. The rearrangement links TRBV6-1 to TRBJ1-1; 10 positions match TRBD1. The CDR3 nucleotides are TGTGCCAGCAGTCTATCCGGGACAGGGGTAATGGGAGCTTTCTTT. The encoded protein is CASSLSGTGVMGAFF.